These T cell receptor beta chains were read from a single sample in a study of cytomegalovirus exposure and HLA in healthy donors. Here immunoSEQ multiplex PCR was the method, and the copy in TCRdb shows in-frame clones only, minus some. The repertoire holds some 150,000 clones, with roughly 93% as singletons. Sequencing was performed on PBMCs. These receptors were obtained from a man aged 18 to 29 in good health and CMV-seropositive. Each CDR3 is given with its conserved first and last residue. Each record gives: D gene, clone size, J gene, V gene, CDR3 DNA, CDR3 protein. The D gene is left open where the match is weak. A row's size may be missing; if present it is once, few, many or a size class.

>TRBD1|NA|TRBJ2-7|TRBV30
TGTGCCTGGAGCGGACAGGTCGACTTGTCCTACGAGCAGTACTTC
CAWSGQVDLSYEQYF
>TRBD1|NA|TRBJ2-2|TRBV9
TGTGCCAGCAGCCCCCGGACAGGGATGAACACCGGGGAGCTGTTTTTT
CASSPRTGMNTGELFF
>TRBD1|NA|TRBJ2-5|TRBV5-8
TGTGCCAGCAGCTTGACAGGGGGTTCCCAAGAGACCCAGTACTTC
CASSLTGGSQETQYF
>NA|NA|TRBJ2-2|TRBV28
TGTGCCAGCAGTTTCCAGCTAGCAGCCACCGGGGAGCTGTTTTTT
CASSFQLAATGELFF
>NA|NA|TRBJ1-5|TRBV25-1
TGTGCCAGCACCCCCCTGGTAGCCTCACTAACGCACAATCAGCCCCAGCATTTT
CASTPLVASLTHNQPQHF
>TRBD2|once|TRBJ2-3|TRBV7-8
TGTGCCAGCAGCTTGACTAGCAGCACAGATACGCAGTATTTT
CASSLTSSTDTQYF
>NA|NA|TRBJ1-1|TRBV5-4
TGTGCCAGCAACCGATGGGGGGAGGGCACGAGAACTGAAGCTTTCTTT
CASNRWGEGTRTEAFF
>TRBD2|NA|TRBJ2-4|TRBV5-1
TGCGCCAGCACCCCCGGGACTAGCGGTAACATTCAGTACTTC
CASTPGTSGNIQYF
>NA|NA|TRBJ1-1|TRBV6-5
TGTGCCAGCGGGAGAGGGAGGACTGAAGCTTTCTTT
CASGRGRTEAFF
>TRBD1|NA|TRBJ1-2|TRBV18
TGTGCCAGCTCACTAGGGACAGGGGTCGGCTATGGCTACACCTTC
CASSLGTGVGYGYTF
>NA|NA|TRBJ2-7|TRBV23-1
TGCGCCAGCACCCGCTACGAGCAGTACTTC
CASTRYEQYF
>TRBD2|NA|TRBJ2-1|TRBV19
TGTGCCAGTAGTATAGACCTCGCTAGCGGGTCCTACAATGAGCAGTTCTTC
CASSIDLASGSYNEQFF
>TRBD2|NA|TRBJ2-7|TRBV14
TGTGCCAGCCATCTAGCGGTAAACTCCTACGAGCAGTACTTC
CASHLAVNSYEQYF
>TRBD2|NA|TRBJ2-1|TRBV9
TGTGCCAGCAGCGTAGCCCCGGGACTAGCGGGAGGTTACAGCTCCTACAATGAGCAGTTCTTC
CASSVAPGLAGGYSSYNEQFF
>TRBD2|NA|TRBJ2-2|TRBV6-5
TGTGCCAGCAGGACTAGCGGGAACACCGGGGAGCTGTTTTTT
CASRTSGNTGELFF
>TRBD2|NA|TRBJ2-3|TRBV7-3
TGTGCCAGCAGCTTAACAGCGGGAGGCAGGGATACGCAGTATTTT
CASSLTAGGRDTQYF
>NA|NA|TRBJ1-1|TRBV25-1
TGTGCCAGCAACTTGGGGGGAACTGAAGCTTTCTTT
CASNLGGTEAFF
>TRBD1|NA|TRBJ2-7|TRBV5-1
TGCGCCAGCAGCACGGGACAGGGGGCCGACGAGCAGTACTTC
CASSTGQGADEQYF
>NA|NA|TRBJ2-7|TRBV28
TGTGCCAGCAGTCTCAGACTGATTGGGTACGAGGAGCAGTACTTC
CASSLRLIGYEEQYF
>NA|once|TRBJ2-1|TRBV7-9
TGTGCCAGCAGCCACCTCAGGGGATTCAGCTCCTACAATGAGCAGTTCTTC
CASSHLRGFSSYNEQFF
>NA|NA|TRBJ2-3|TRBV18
TGTGCCAGCTCACTTCAACAGGGAGACACAGATACGCAGTATTTT
CASSLQQGDTDTQYF
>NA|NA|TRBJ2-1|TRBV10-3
TGTGCCATCAGGCCGGACAGCTCCTACAATGAGCAGTTCTTC
CAIRPDSSYNEQFF
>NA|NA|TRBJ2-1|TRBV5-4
TGTGCCAGCAGCTTGTCCGTAGGAGCGGACAATGAGCAGTTCTTC
CASSLSVGADNEQFF
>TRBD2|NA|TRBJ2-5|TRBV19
TGTGCCAGTGCGGGAGAGGCGGAGACCCAGTACTTC
CASAGEAETQYF
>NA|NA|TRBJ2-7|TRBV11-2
TGTGCCAGCAGCGAGGATACCGACAGCCGGCAGTACTTC
CASSEDTDSRQYF
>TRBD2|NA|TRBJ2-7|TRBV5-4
TGTGCCAGCAGCAGCGGGACTAGCGGGAGGCTAGGTGAGCAGTACTTC
CASSSGTSGRLGEQYF
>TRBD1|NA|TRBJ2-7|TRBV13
TGTGCCAGCAGCCCATATCAGGGGGTACACTCCTACGAGCAGTACTTC
CASSPYQGVHSYEQYF
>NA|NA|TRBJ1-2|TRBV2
TGTGCCAGCAGTGACCAGGACAGTAACTATGGCTACACCTTC
CASSDQDSNYGYTF
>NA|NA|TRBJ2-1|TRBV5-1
TGCGCCAGCAGCTTGGCGGCGACTACCTCCTACAATGAGCAGTTCTTC
CASSLAATTSYNEQFF
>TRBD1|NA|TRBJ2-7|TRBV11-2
TGTGCCAGCAGCTTTCCCGGGACAGGGGGCGCCTTTTGGGACGAGCAGTACTTC
CASSFPGTGGAFWDEQYF
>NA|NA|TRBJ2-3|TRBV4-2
TGTGCCAGCAGCCAAGCAGGGGGAGGTATCACAGATACGCAGTATTTT
CASSQAGGGITDTQYF
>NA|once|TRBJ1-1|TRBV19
TGTGCCAGTAGTGACTTCATTGAAGCTTTCTTT
CASSDFIEAFF
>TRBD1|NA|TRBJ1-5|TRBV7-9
TGTGCCAGCAGCTCGGGACAGGGGGCGCCCAGCAATCAGCCCCAGCATTTT
CASSSGQGAPSNQPQHF
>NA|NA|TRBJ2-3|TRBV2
TGTGCCAGCAGTGAACAGGGAACTAGCACAGATACGCAGTATTTT
CASSEQGTSTDTQYF
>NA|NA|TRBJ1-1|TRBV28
TGTGCCAGCAGTTTATCTGCCCCAGGGGCCCCGAACACTGAAGCTTTCTTT
CASSLSAPGAPNTEAFF
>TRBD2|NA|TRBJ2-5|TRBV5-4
TGTGCCAGCAGCAAAGGACTAGCGGGGATCCAAGAGACCCAGTACTTC
CASSKGLAGIQETQYF
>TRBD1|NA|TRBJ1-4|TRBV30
TGTGCCTGGACCCGCGACAGGGGGCGCGGAAAACTGTTTTTT
CAWTRDRGRGKLFF
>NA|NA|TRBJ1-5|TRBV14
TGTGCCAGCAGCCAAGGGACAGTAAAGCAGCCCCAGCATTTT
CASSQGTVKQPQHF
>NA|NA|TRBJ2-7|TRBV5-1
TGCGCCAGCAGCTTGGTCGCGAGCTACGAGCAGTACTTC
CASSLVASYEQYF
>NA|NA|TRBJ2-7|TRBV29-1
TGCAGCGTCCGGCGGCGGGACGGTCCCTACGAGCAGTACTTC
CSVRRRDGPYEQYF
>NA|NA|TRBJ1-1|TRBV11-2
TGTGCCAGCAGCTTAGCTCCAGGGGAGGGCACTGAAGCTTTCTTT
CASSLAPGEGTEAFF
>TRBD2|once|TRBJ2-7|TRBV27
TGTGCCAGCAGTACCCATTCAAGCGGGAGTGCCTACGAGCAGTACTTC
CASSTHSSGSAYEQYF
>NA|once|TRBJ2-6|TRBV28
TGTGCCAGCAGTTCCAGACAGGTCCTAAGCTCTGGGGCCAACGTCCTGACTTTC
CASSSRQVLSSGANVLTF
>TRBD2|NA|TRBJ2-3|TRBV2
TGTGCCAGCAGTGGGTTGGGCGGGAGAGGAGATACGCAGTATTTT
CASSGLGGRGDTQYF
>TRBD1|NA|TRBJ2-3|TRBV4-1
TGCGCCAGCAGCCAAGGGTCGACAGGGTTGCACACAGATACGCAGTATTTT
CASSQGSTGLHTDTQYF
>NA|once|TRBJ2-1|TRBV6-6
TGTGCCAGCAGCACCAGCGGCAGAGAGCAGTTCTTC
CASSTSGREQFF